This T cell receptor (beta chain) was documented in a study of T cell repertoires in cytomegalovirus infection. Looking at the study overall: Carrying CMV and the relevant HLA type showed in public TCR beta signatures. Study-level results: CMV-specific TCR beta clonotypes restricted by HLA-C were the ones dominating the ex vivo response.

This CDR3 region has 15 residues. V was clipped by 7 bases and J by 0 bases, with 13 bases between them. Looked up from germline, CDR1 is DFQATT and CDR2 is SNEGSKA (reference sequence). This clonotype appeared a single time. The antigen remains unidentified. TCRdb re-called the reads through MiXCR, storing one row per CDR3 protein. The sample includes more than 350,000 distinct CDR3 sequences, about 33% of them seen just once. This receptor was taken from a human donor in good health (CMV status not recorded). Some clones in this sample may be carry-over from other donors' samples. V and J are TRBV20-1 and TRBJ1-6, with a tentative D call TRBD1 (5 bases). The sample comprised PBMCs. The CDR3, as DNA: TGCAGTGTTGGCAGGGCAAGCTCCTATAATTCACCCCTCCACTTT. This codes for CSVGRASSYNSPLHF.